This T cell receptor beta chain was observed in a study of identical twins. Points from the study as a whole: There were fewer insertions in abundant cord blood beta clonotypes, but memory repertoires showed no such pattern. The authors noted that invariant MAIT and iNKT cells could partly confound zero-insertion analyses. Beta out-of-frame sequences showed weaker excess twin sharing. Out-of-frame alpha sequences shared by twins showed excess low generation probability.

From the 5' RACE reads, TCRdb called clonotypes with MiXCR, one entry per CDR3 protein. Of 400,000 to 500,000 distinct CDR3 sequences in the sample, about a fifth were seen once. The germline CDR1 and CDR2 sequences are SGHNT and YENEEA. V was shortened by 0 bases and J by 8 bases, with 11 bases between the two germline ends. The CDR3 runs 14 residues. At least ten counts were recorded for this clonotype. Its antigen is undetermined. Source material: naive T cells sorted from blood. This sequence originates from a man aged 45-65 years in good health. This chain joins TRBV11-3 and TRBJ2-1; the D is unclear. In DNA, the CDR3 is TGTGCCAGCAGCTTAGATCGAACGAAGGATGAGCAGTTCTTC. Protein sequence: CASSLDRTKDEQFF.